The 28 T cell receptor beta chains below come from one sample, sequenced in a study of CD4 T cells in relation to SARS-CoV-2 and coronaviruses (dated by TCRdb to the early 2020s). The antigens for these receptors are not known. To prepare the library, the immunoSEQ multiplex PCR assay was applied. This is the immuneACCESS table as TCRdb keeps it, with only in-frame sequences that have V and J called. A part of the clones is gone; compared with another copy, unresolved V genes explain less than half, and the rest is unexplained. This sample is represented by some 21,000 clones; just over 75% of them were singletons. Jointly, the top ten make up 17% of the sample. CD4+ T cells from unexposed donors were collected before the COVID-19 pandemic (2011-2018). Following 10 days of culture, the EasySep CD4+ T cell isolation kit was used to isolate CD4+ T cells. The source material was CD4+ T cells from PBMCs, cultured in vitro. These receptors came from a human donor in good health.

The gene calls are TRBV7-3 and TRBJ2-3; the D gene is possibly TRBD1 (5 bases). This CDR3 comprises 12 residues. Between the trimmed V and J ends, which lost 5 bases and 6 bases, there was a span of 9 bases. Germline V gives CDR1 SGHTA, CDR2 FQGTGA. The CDR3 DNA reads as TGTGCCAGCAGCACGGCAGGGGATACGCAGTATTTT. Amino acid sequence: CASSTAGDTQYF.

The chain employs TRBV2 and TRBJ1-1; weak D call: TRBD1 (5 bases). There are 14 residues in the CDR3. Trimming pared 6 bases from V and 6 bases from J, leaving 17 bases between. Looked up from germline, CDR1 is SNHLY and CDR2 is FYNNEI. CDR3 nucleotide sequence: TGTGCCAGCAGAGTCCAGGGTGGAGGCGCTGAAGCTTTCTTT. It encodes CASRVQGGGAEAFF.

The chain carries TRBV20-1 and TRBJ2-6, with D possibly matching TRBD1 (5 bases). CDR1 is DFQATT and CDR2 is SNEGSKA in the germline V gene (reference sequence). There are 14 residues in the CDR3. V was trimmed by 3 bases and J by 0 bases, leaving 6 bases between them. This CDR3 reads CSASQGSGANVLTF. CDR3 DNA: TGCAGTGCTAGTCAGGGCTCTGGGGCCAACGTCCTGACTTTC.

The chain couples TRBV7-9 to TRBJ1-6, with D possibly being TRBD1 (5 bases). Deletions cut 5 bases from V and 0 bases from J, with 8 bases between. Germline CDR1 SEHNR, CDR2 FQNEAQ (reference sequence). The CDR3 contains 15 residues. The CDR3: CASSPDSSYNSPLHF. CDR3 nucleotide sequence: TGTGCCAGCAGCCCCGACAGCTCCTATAATTCACCCCTCCACTTT.

The CDR3 here is CASSFPRTGNTEAFF. The CDR3 bases are TGTGCCAGCAGCTTTCCGAGAACAGGGAACACTGAAGCTTTCTTT. This chain links TRBV7-9 with TRBJ1-1, with D maybe TRBD1 (5 bases). Trimming removed 3 bases from V and 1 base from J, with 12 bases in between. Germline CDR1 reads SEHNR; CDR2 reads FQNEAQ (reference sequence). The CDR3 extends over 15 amino acids.

This clone was seen more than once but under ten times. This sequence joins TRBV7-3 and TRBJ2-2; D remains ambiguous. V was cut by 1 base and J by 1 base, with 4 bases left in between. This CDR3 is 14 amino acids long. CDR1 is SGHTA and CDR2 is FQGTGA in the germline V gene. The CDR3 protein is CASSLSGNTGELFF. The CDR3 region has the DNA TGTGCCAGCAGCTTAAGCGGGAACACCGGGGAGCTGTTTTTT.

The V gene is TRBV24-1, the J gene TRBJ1-5; TRBD1 matches at 7 bases. Per the germline V gene, CDR1 is KGHDR and CDR2 is SFDVKD. J gave up 7 bases and V 3 bases, and 8 bases lay outside the gene matches. CDR3 length: 15 residues. CDR3 sequence: CATSDGQVWGQPQHF. CDR3 DNA: TGTGCCACCAGTGATGGACAGGTCTGGGGGCAGCCCCAGCATTTT.

The chain carries TRBV19 and TRBJ1-1; no clear D. Germline V gives CDR1 LNHDA, CDR2 SQIVND (reference sequence). This CDR3 spans 14 amino acids. V dropped 3 bases and J dropped 5 bases, with 13 bases sitting between them. CDR3 DNA: TGTGCCAGTAGTATGGGGTACGCGGAGACTGAAGCTTTCTTT. It specifies CASSMGYAETEAFF.

This sequence joins TRBV6-6 and TRBJ2-5; TRBD2 might be the D (5 bases). CDR3 length: 14 amino acids. The ends were cut back, 6 bases at V and 5 bases at J, with 16 bases in the middle. In germline, CDR1 is MNHNY, CDR2 SVGAGI (reference sequence). As DNA, the CDR3 is TGTGCCAGCAGGCCCTCCTTAGGCGGGGAGACCCAGTACTTC. It codes for CASRPSLGGETQYF.

The V and J genes are TRBV10-2 and TRBJ1-6, with a tentative D call TRBD1 (5 bases). CDR1 and CDR2 from the germline V gene are WSHSY and SAAADI. The CDR3 totals 13 residues. The V end was cut by 11 bases, the J end by 7 bases, with 15 bases between. CDR3 in amino acids: CASEQVENSPLHF. Written as DNA, the CDR3 is TGCGCCTCAGAACAGGTGGAGAATTCACCCCTCCACTTT.

The rearrangement links TRBV5-1 to TRBJ2-1; D remains ambiguous. Germline values: CDR1 SGHRS, CDR2 YFSETQ. The CDR3 runs to 15 residues. The V and J ends lost 0 bases and 0 bases respectively, with 7 bases between them. CDR3 in amino acids: CASSLDVGSYNEQFF. The CDR3 bases are TGCGCCAGCAGCTTGGATGTGGGCTCCTACAATGAGCAGTTCTTC.

This clone was counted once. The chain couples TRBV19 to TRBJ2-3; no clear D. Germline V gene data show CDR1 as LNHDA and CDR2 as SQIVND (reference sequence). V was clipped by 4 bases and J by 6 bases, with 14 bases between them. This CDR3 contains 14 residues. The CDR3 sequence is CASSRAGMLDTQYF. As DNA, the CDR3 is TGTGCCAGTAGTAGGGCAGGCATGCTGGATACGCAGTATTTT.

The V gene is TRBV5-8, the J gene TRBJ2-3; 8 positions match TRBD2. This CDR3 is built from 17 residues. The germline V gene encodes CDR1 SGHTS and CDR2 YDEGEE. V dropped 3 bases and J dropped 0; count of bases not matched to a gene: 9. The CDR3, as DNA: TGTGCCAGCAGCTGGTGGACTAGCCGGACTAGCACAGATACGCAGTATTTT. Translation gives CASSWWTSRTSTDTQYF.

V gene TRBV30 combines with J gene TRBJ1-2; TRBD1 agrees at 8 bases. In germline, CDR1 is GTSNPN, CDR2 SVGIG (reference sequence). Losses at the gene ends were 2 bases for V and 4 bases for J; bases not matched to a gene: 6. This CDR3 is 14 amino acids long. For the CDR3, the DNA is TGTGCCTGGAGTCCAGGGGGCCCCCCCTATGGCTACACCTTC. Translating gives CAWSPGGPPYGYTF.

The chain couples TRBV7-8 to TRBJ2-3; 8 bases are a match to TRBD2. J was trimmed by 2 bases and V by 5 bases; bases with no gene match: 9. Germline CDR1 is SGHVS and CDR2 is FQNEAQ. The CDR3 extends over 16 amino acids. CDR3 in amino acids: CASSLVAGGFTDTQYF. CDR3 coding DNA: TGTGCCAGCAGCCTCGTGGCGGGAGGATTCACAGATACGCAGTATTTT.

A few counts support this clone. The rearrangement joins TRBV19 to TRBJ1-3, with D perhaps matching TRBD1 (5 bases). Trimming shortened V by 10 bases and J by 1 base, and 14 bases separated the two germline ends. This CDR3 is built from 14 residues. The germline gives CDR1 LNHDA, CDR2 SQIVND (reference sequence). CDR3 region: CATRVGVSGNTIYF. CDR3 nucleotide sequence: TGTGCCACCCGCGTGGGGGTTTCTGGAAACACCATATATTTT.

This sequence joins TRBV2 and TRBJ1-5; D is perhaps TRBD1 (6 bases). This CDR3 spans 16 amino acids. Germline values: CDR1 SNHLY, CDR2 FYNNEI. V lost 6 bases and J lost 4, with 19 bases in between. For the CDR3, the DNA is TGTGCCAGCAGGCATGGGACCGGACAGCTAAATCAGCCCCAGCATTTT. Its translation: CASRHGTGQLNQPQHF. The variable domain in full, completed from reference TRBV2 and TRBJ1-5, reads EPEVTQTPSHQVTQMGQEVILRCVPISNHLYFYWYRQILGQKVEFLVSFYNNEISEKSEIFDDQFSVERPDGSNFTLKIRSTKLEDSAMYFCASRHGTGQLNQPQHFGDGTRLSIL.

The chain joins TRBV5-4 to TRBJ2-3; TRBD2 might be the D (6 bases). Trimming stripped 1 base from V and 5 bases from J, with 17 bases between. Germline V gives CDR1 SGHNT, CDR2 YYREEE (reference sequence). The CDR3 totals 16 residues. CDR3 region: CASSLIVSGVGDTQYF. CDR3 in DNA: TGTGCCAGCAGCTTGATTGTCTCGGGAGTGGGAGATACGCAGTATTTT.

V usage is TRBV3-1 (or the pseudogene TRBV3-2) and J usage is TRBJ2-1; D is possibly TRBD2 (5 bases). The CDR3 totals 16 residues. The germline gives CDR1 LGHDT, CDR2 YNNKEL (reference sequence). V gave up 3 bases and J gave up 0 bases, with 12 bases separating them. CDR3 in DNA: TGTGCCAGCAGCCAGAGGCGGAGGAGCTCCTACAATGAGCAGTTCTTC. Its protein is CASSQRRRSSYNEQFF.

This chain uses TRBV10-3 with TRBJ1-2, with 7 bases aligning to TRBD1. The CDR3 is made up of 14 amino acids. V was pared by 3 bases and J by 4 bases, with 5 bases of the junction left unmatched. Germline V gene sequence: CDR1 ENHRY, CDR2 SYGVKD. DNA for the CDR3: TGTGCCATCAGTGATCCCCGGGACAGCTATGGCTACACCTTC. Its translation is CAISDPRDSYGYTF.

This chain connects TRBV19 to TRBJ1-2; TRBD1 aligns across 12 bases. V was pared by 7 bases and J by 8 bases, with 14 bases of the junction left unmatched. CDR1 LNHDA and CDR2 SQIVND come from the germline V gene (reference sequence). This CDR3 contains 16 residues. The CDR3 DNA reads as TGTGCCAGTACCTCGATTGGGGACAGGGGGCGAAGAGGCTACACCTTC. Translated: CASTSIGDRGRRGYTF.

The chain is built from TRBV7-3 and TRBJ2-7, with D perhaps TRBD1 (6 bases). Trimming stripped 5 bases from V and 3 bases from J, with 17 bases between. The CDR3 sequence is 15 residues long. Per germline, CDR1 SGHTA and CDR2 FQGTGA. The CDR3 spells CASSPTPGTHYEQYF. The CDR3 nucleotides are TGTGCCAGCAGCCCGACTCCCGGGACACACTACGAGCAGTACTTC.

The chain combines TRBV3-1 (or the pseudogene TRBV3-2) with TRBJ2-1; D remains ambiguous. V lost 4 bases, J lost 9 bases, and 16 bases lay in between. The CDR3 runs to 14 residues. The germline V gene encodes CDR1 LGHDT and CDR2 YNNKEL (reference sequence). DNA of the CDR3: TGTGCCAGCAGCCTTAAAGGTCACCCCAGTGAGCAGTTCTTC. Its protein product is CASSLKGHPSEQFF.

The chain couples TRBV11-2 to TRBJ1-2, with D perhaps matching TRBD1 (6 bases). The CDR3 covers 13 residues. Trimming took off 8 bases at V and 6 bases at J, with 16 bases between the two ends. Germline values: CDR1 SGHAT, CDR2 FQNNGV. CDR3 DNA: TGTGCCAGCTCTCGTCGCAGGGGCCATGGCTACACCTTC. This codes for CASSRRRGHGYTF. Full variable domain (remainder filled in from reference TRBV11-2 and TRBJ1-2): EAGVAQSPRYKIIEKRQSVAFWCNPISGHATLYWYQQILGQGPKLLIQFQNNGVVDDSQLPKDRFSAERLKGVDSTLKIQPAKLEDSAVYLCASSRRRGHGYTFGSGTRLTVV.

This clone was picked up a small number of times. The rearrangement links TRBV30 to TRBJ1-1, with D uncertain. The V gene lost 2 bases and the J gene lost 0 bases, with 16 bases spanning the gap. CDR3 length: 16 amino acids. In germline, CDR1 is GTSNPN, CDR2 SVGIG (reference sequence). The CDR3 sequence is CAWSPPGYSMNTEAFF. CDR3 nucleotides: TGTGCCTGGAGTCCCCCTGGGTACAGTATGAACACTGAAGCTTTCTTT.

This rearrangement joins TRBV6-1 to TRBJ1-6, with D possibly being TRBD1 (5 bases). Trimming took off 6 bases at V and 6 bases at J, with 15 bases between the two ends. The CDR3 consists of 15 residues. Germline CDR1 reads MNHNS; CDR2 reads SASEGT. CDR3 loop: CASRPPGRGNSPLHF. Written as DNA, the CDR3 is TGTGCCAGCAGACCACCCGGGAGGGGTAATTCACCCCTCCACTTT.

The chain recombines TRBV5-5 with TRBJ1-1; no firm D call. Germline V CDR1 and CDR2: SGHKS, YYEKEE (reference sequence). The CDR3 runs 17 residues. V gave up 2 bases and J gave up 0 bases, with 17 bases separating them. In nucleotides, the CDR3 is TGTGCCAGCAGCTTTAGACACCTTCTCAACATGAACACTGAAGCTTTCTTT. Its translation is CASSFRHLLNMNTEAFF.

V is TRBV7-9 and J is TRBJ2-7; D remains ambiguous. This CDR3 is 12 amino acids long. Germline V lookup: CDR1 SEHNR, CDR2 FQNEAQ (reference sequence). V shed 10 bases and J shed 2 bases, with 12 bases lying between them. CDR3 DNA sequence: TGTGCCACCTCGCTAACGGCCTACGAGCAGTACTTC. Translation gives CATSLTAYEQYF.